A single sample gave rise to the 18 T cell receptor beta chains below, sequenced in a study of spatial heterogeneity in lung cancer. No antigen has been identified for these receptors. General study points: Tumors with more nonsynonymous mutations had more expanded intratumoral alpha and beta TCRs.

Time point of the sample: sample taken at primary tumor resection. TCRdb passed the 5' RACE reads through MiXCR, listing each CDR3 protein once. The sample records about 27,000 distinct CDR3 sequences, approximately 7.7% being singletons. Here the sequenced sample was lung tumor tissue, taken at surgery. The receptors here all came from a male donor with early-stage non-small cell lung cancer.

This clonotype was recorded many times. The chain carries TRBV29-1 and TRBJ2-5; D remains unclear. CDR3 length equals 14 residues. Per germline, CDR1 SQVTM and CDR2 ANQGSEA. The germline V and J ends were trimmed by 5 bases and 5 bases, with 18 bases remaining between them. CDR3 coding DNA: TGCAGCGTTTCCCCGGCGGAAATGGGGGAGACCCAGTACTTC. Its translation: CSVSPAEMGETQYF.

The chain uses TRBV7-9 and TRBJ1-4, with 8 bases lining up with TRBD1. Germline CDR1 reads SEHNR; CDR2 reads FQNEAQ (reference sequence). The CDR3 is 15 residues long. V was clipped by 5 bases and J by 7 bases; unmatched bases: 9. In DNA form, the CDR3 reads TGTGCCAGCAGCGTGGGACAGGTCAAATCTGAAAAACTGTTTTTT. Translation: CASSVGQVKSEKLFF.

This clonotype was found a few times. The chain has TRBV20-1 and TRBJ2-1; 7 bases are shared with TRBD1. The V and J ends lost 0 bases and 0 bases, in that order; junction bases with no gene match: 5. The CDR3 extends over 16 amino acids. Germline V gene lookup returns CDR1 DFQATT and CDR2 SNEGSKA (reference sequence). Here the CDR3 reads CSARDMGQHSYNEQFF. CDR3 DNA sequence: TGCAGTGCTAGAGATATGGGACAGCACTCCTACAATGAGCAGTTCTTC.

This clonotype was seen once. A much larger clone is a single base away; this may be a read error. The conserved final phenylalanine or tryptophan is absent from the CDR3, which likely points to a read error. The chain is built from TRBV12-5 and TRBJ2-2; unclear D gene. CDR1 is LGHNT and CDR2 is FRNRAP in the germline V gene. CDR3 length: 12 amino acids. Trimming removed 6 bases from V and 5 bases from J, with 7 bases in between. CDR3 loop: CASGRDTGELFS. CDR3 sequence (DNA): TGTGCTAGTGGCAGAGATACCGGGGAGCTGTTTTCT.

Turning to this clonotype: One junction end disagrees with the germline gene, perhaps due to a read error. The CDR3 protein is CTSSLWDSYEQYF. The CDR3 DNA follows: TGCACCAGCAGTTTATGGGATTCCTACGAGCAGTACTTC. This chain uses TRBV27 with TRBJ2-7; D call uncertain. From germline, CDR1 is MNHEY and CDR2 SMNVEV (reference sequence). CDR3 size: 13 residues.

This clonotype was counted at least ten times. The rearrangement joins TRBV6-5 to TRBJ2-7, with D possibly matching TRBD1 (5 bases). V lost 2 bases, J lost 6 bases, and 5 bases lay in between. In germline, CDR1 is MNHEY, CDR2 SVGAGI. This CDR3 comprises 11 residues. The CDR3 spells CASSYQGEQYF. Here the CDR3 DNA reads TGTGCCAGCAGTTACCAGGGCGAGCAGTACTTC.

This clonotype was recorded many times. The gene calls are TRBV9 and TRBJ1-2, with 7 bases fitting TRBD1. This CDR3 is built from 14 residues. The ends lost 4 bases at V and 8 bases at J; junction bases unmatched: 11. Germline CDR1 reads SGDLS; CDR2 reads YYNGEE. CDR3 loop: CASSPGGSQKGYTF. DNA for the CDR3: TGTGCCAGCAGCCCAGGGGGGAGTCAGAAAGGCTACACCTTC.

This clonotype has just a few counts. The V and J genes are TRBV6-6 and TRBJ2-3; D remains ambiguous. Per germline, CDR1 MNHNY and CDR2 SVGAGI (reference sequence). The CDR3 is 15 residues long. Trimming cost V 2 bases and J 1 base, with 10 bases left between them. This CDR3 reads CASSYIRPGTDTQYF. CDR3 in DNA: TGTGCCAGCAGTTACATCAGGCCTGGCACAGATACGCAGTATTTT.

The sample holds many counts of this clonotype. The rearrangement joins TRBV5-1 to TRBJ2-6; D not resolved. The CDR3 runs to 12 residues. Looked up from germline, CDR1 is SGHRS and CDR2 is YFSETQ. With 3 bases removed from V and 2 bases from J, the gap between germline ends came to 0 bases. CDR3 loop: CASSSGANVLTF. For the CDR3, the DNA is TGCGCCAGCAGCTCTGGGGCCAACGTCCTGACTTTC.

This clonotype was counted at least ten times. CDR3 in amino acids: CSARITAQETQYF. CDR3 nucleotides: TGCAGTGCTAGAATCACAGCGCAAGAGACCCAGTACTTC. V and J are TRBV20-1 and TRBJ2-5; D gene uncertain. The CDR3 is 13 amino acids. Germline CDR1 DFQATT, CDR2 SNEGSKA (reference sequence). Trimming stripped 2 bases from V and 2 bases from J, with 9 bases between.

This clonotype appeared many times. The J gene is TRBJ2-1, the V gene TRBV28; the match to TRBD2 covers 9 bases. There are 15 residues in the CDR3. V shed 5 bases, J shed 9 bases, and the junction held 11 bases outside the gene matches. Germline V CDR1 and CDR2: MDHEN, SYDVKM. The CDR3 region is CASSPGTSWLAEQFF. CDR3 in DNA: TGTGCCAGCAGTCCCGGGACTAGCTGGTTGGCTGAGCAGTTCTTC.

This clonotype occurred a few times. The rearrangement links TRBV4-2 to TRBJ2-4; 7 bases align to TRBD2. Germline-derived CDR1 and CDR2 are LGHNA and YNFKEQ. V lost 1 base to trimming and J lost 7 bases; unmatched junction nucleotides: 10. The CDR3 runs 16 residues. For the CDR3, the DNA is TGTGCCAGCAGCCAAGCCCCAGGAACGCGGGGGAACATTCAGTACTTC. Its translation is CASSQAPGTRGNIQYF.

This clonotype was counted many times. The chain carries TRBV20-1 and TRBJ2-7; 8 bases match TRBD1. This CDR3 has 13 residues. V was pared by 6 bases and J by 4 bases, with 8 bases of the junction left unmatched. The germline V gene encodes CDR1 DFQATT and CDR2 SNEGSKA (reference sequence). As DNA, the CDR3 is TGCAGTGCGTGGACAGGGCGCCCTTACGAGCAGTACTTC. Its protein product is CSAWTGRPYEQYF.

This clonotype was detected many times. The chain is built from TRBV20-1 and TRBJ2-3; D unresolved. Germline V lookup: CDR1 DFQATT, CDR2 SNEGSKA (reference sequence). V was trimmed by 4 bases and J by 3 bases, leaving 8 bases between them. CDR3 length: 12 residues. In DNA form, the CDR3 reads TGCAGTGCTACTTGGTGGACAGATACGCAGTATTTT. It encodes CSATWWTDTQYF.

The J gene is TRBJ1-5, the V gene TRBV20-1; 8 bases are a match to TRBD1. This CDR3 has 17 amino acids. Germline V lookup: CDR1 DFQATT, CDR2 SNEGSKA (reference sequence). V was clipped by 2 bases and J by 2 bases; unmatched bases: 11. The CDR3 loop reads CSARPSQGAGGNQPQHF. The CDR3 region has the DNA TGCAGTGCTAGACCCTCCCAGGGGGCAGGAGGCAATCAGCCCCAGCATTTT.

This clonotype turned up a few times. The chain links TRBV6-2 or TRBV6-3 to TRBJ1-1, with 7 bases matching TRBD1. V was clipped by 1 base and J by 2 bases; unmatched bases: 4. This CDR3 spans 15 amino acids. Germline-derived CDR1 and CDR2 are MNHEY and SVGEGT. The CDR3 DNA is TGTGCCAGCAGTTACTTAGGACAGGCCAACACTGAAGCTTTCTTT. Translated: CASSYLGQANTEAFF.

This clonotype was counted many times. V gene TRBV7-9 combines with J gene TRBJ1-1; TRBD1 is a possible D gene (5 bases). Germline lookup yields CDR1 SEHNR and CDR2 FQNEAQ (reference sequence). V shed 5 bases and J shed 3 bases, with 10 bases lying between them. The CDR3 contains 13 residues. The CDR3 coding sequence is TGTGCCAGCAGCCCCGGGACTTACACTGAAGCTTTCTTT. Protein: CASSPGTYTEAFF.

This clonotype was detected many times. The genes are TRBV2 and TRBJ2-2; TRBD1 is a possible D gene (6 bases). Germline CDR1 SNHLY, CDR2 FYNNEI. V was shortened by 4 bases and J by 3 bases, with 9 bases between the two germline ends. The CDR3 runs 14 residues. The CDR3 region has the DNA TGTGCCAGCAGTGGGGACACTTACACCGGGGAGCTGTTTTTT. This sequence encodes CASSGDTYTGELFF. The complete variable domain, with remaining parts taken from reference TRBV2 and TRBJ2-2, reads EPEVTQTPSHQVTQMGQEVILRCVPISNHLYFYWYRQILGQKVEFLVSFYNNEISEKSEIFDDQFSVERPDGSNFTLKIRSTKLEDSAMYFCASSGDTYTGELFFGEGSRLTVL.